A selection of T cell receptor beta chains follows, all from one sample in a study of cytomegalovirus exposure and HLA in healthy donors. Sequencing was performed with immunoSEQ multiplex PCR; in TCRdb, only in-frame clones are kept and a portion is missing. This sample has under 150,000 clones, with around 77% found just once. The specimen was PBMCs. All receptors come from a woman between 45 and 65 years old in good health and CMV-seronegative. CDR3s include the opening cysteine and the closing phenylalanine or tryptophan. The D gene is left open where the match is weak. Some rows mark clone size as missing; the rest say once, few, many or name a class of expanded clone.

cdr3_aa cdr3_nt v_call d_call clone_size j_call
CASSLEGTGYEKLFF TGCGCCAGCAGCTTGGAAGGGACAGGGTATGAAAAACTGTTTTTT TRBV5-1 TRBD1 - TRBJ1-4
CASSFGSAGRQPQHF TGTGCCAGCAGCTTCGGGTCGGCGGGAAGACAGCCCCAGCATTTT TRBV7-2 - few TRBJ1-5
CASSLVGSPLHF TGTGCCAGCAGTTTGGTTGGCTCACCCCTCCACTTT TRBV27 - once TRBJ1-6
CASSSLAGASYEQYF TGTGCCAGCAGCTCACTAGCGGGGGCCTCATACGAGCAGTACTTC TRBV7-6 TRBD2 - TRBJ2-7
CASSLGTGGHEQYF TGTGCCAGCAGCTTAGGGACAGGGGGCCACGAGCAGTACTTC TRBV7-8 TRBD1 - TRBJ2-7
CASSQTYEQYF TGTGCCAGCAGTCAAACCTACGAGCAGTACTTC TRBV6-6 - - TRBJ2-7
CASSSTSGGDEQFF TGCGCCAGCAGCTCGACTAGCGGGGGGGATGAGCAGTTCTTC TRBV5-1 TRBD2 few TRBJ2-1
CAWSRDLASYTF TGTGCCTGGAGTCGGGACTTAGCCAGCTACACCTTC TRBV30 - - TRBJ1-2
CASSGWQSGQGQNEQFF TGTGCCAGCAGTGGCTGGCAATCGGGACAGGGACAAAATGAGCAGTTCTTC TRBV25-1 TRBD1 - TRBJ2-1
CAISERVGTYGYTF TGTGCCATCAGTGAGAGGGTGGGGACATACGGCTACACCTTC TRBV10-3 - - TRBJ1-2
CASSQGLARNEQFF TGTGCCAGCAGTCAGGGACTAGCTCGCAATGAGCAGTTCTTC TRBV6-5 TRBD2 - TRBJ2-1
CASSLARRGAGNTIYF TGTGCCAGCAGTCTAGCCCGGAGGGGCGCTGGAAACACCATATATTTT TRBV2 - - TRBJ1-3
CASSLMTSGVSSTDTQYF TGTGCCAGCAGCTTGATGACTAGCGGGGTTAGTTCCACAGATACGCAGTATTTT TRBV7-3 TRBD2 - TRBJ2-3
CAISELNTGELFF TGTGCCATCAGTGAGCTGAACACCGGGGAGCTGTTTTTT TRBV10-3 - - TRBJ2-2
CASRDFRQVLANTEAFF TGCGCCAGCCGCGACTTTCGACAGGTTCTCGCTAACACTGAAGCTTTCTTT TRBV4-1 - - TRBJ1-1
CASTPGGARNQPQHF TGTGCCAGCACACCGGGAGGGGCCCGCAATCAGCCCCAGCATTTT TRBV7-2 - - TRBJ1-5
CASSFLPNTEAFF TGTGCCAGCAGCTTCCTCCCTAACACTGAAGCTTTCTTT TRBV7-2 - - TRBJ1-1
CATPWGRGTEAFF TGCGCCACCCCGTGGGGGAGGGGCACTGAAGCTTTCTTT TRBV5-1 - - TRBJ1-1
CASSPSGGAGNYGYTF TGTGCCAGCTCACCGTCGGGTGGAGCCGGAAACTATGGCTACACCTTC TRBV18 - - TRBJ1-2
CASSLARRAGGQETQYF TGCGCCAGCAGCTTGGCGAGACGAGCGGGGGGGCAAGAGACCCAGTACTTC TRBV5-1 TRBD2 - TRBJ2-5
CASSPPGGYGYTF TGTGCCAGCAGCCCACCAGGAGGGTATGGCTACACCTTC TRBV7-2 - - TRBJ1-2
CASSLDEGYQETQYF TGTGCCAGCAGCTTAGACGAGGGCTACCAAGAGACCCAGTACTTC TRBV7-2 - - TRBJ2-5
CASSVGLAGSTYEQYF TGTGCCAGCAGCGTAGGTCTAGCGGGGTCAACCTACGAGCAGTACTTC TRBV9 TRBD2 - TRBJ2-7
CASSSGTDNYGYTF TGTGCCAGCAGTTCCGGGACTGACAACTATGGCTACACCTTC TRBV28 - - TRBJ1-2
CARSATPGHNSPLHF TGTGCCAGAAGCGCCACCCCGGGACACAATTCACCCCTCCACTTT TRBV5-3 - few TRBJ1-6
CASSAQWTGQPYEQYF TGTGCCAGCAGTGCACAATGGACAGGGCAACCCTACGAGCAGTACTTC TRBV28 TRBD1 - TRBJ2-7
CASSLEYMGHISGYTF TGTGCCAGCAGCTTAGAATATATGGGGCACATCTCTGGCTACACCTTC TRBV7-9 - - TRBJ1-2
CASSLEGARAFF TGTGCCAGCAGCTTAGAGGGGGCTCGGGCTTTCTTT TRBV11-2 - few TRBJ1-1
CASRREGLPDNSPLHF TGTGCCAGCAGAAGGGAGGGGCTCCCCGATAATTCACCCCTCCACTTT TRBV21-1 - - TRBJ1-6
CASTPGAENSPLHF TGTGCCAGCACCCCAGGGGCAGAAAATTCACCCCTCCACTTT TRBV7-9 - - TRBJ1-6
CASSPLAGGTDTQYF TGTGCCAGCAGTCCACTAGCGGGGGGAACAGATACGCAGTATTTT TRBV27 TRBD2 - TRBJ2-3
CASSVELAVTYEQYF TGTGCCAGCAGTGTAGAACTAGCGGTTACCTACGAGCAGTACTTC TRBV2 TRBD2 - TRBJ2-7
CAISGLEGPYEQYF TGTGCCATCAGTGGTTTGGAGGGACCCTACGAGCAGTACTTC TRBV10-3 - - TRBJ2-7
CASSPSTGSSYNEQFF TGTGCCAGCTCACCATCAACAGGGAGCTCCTACAATGAGCAGTTCTTC TRBV18 - - TRBJ2-1
CASSAGLAGGSTDTQYF TGTGCCAGCAGCGCGGGACTAGCGGGGGGGAGCACAGATACGCAGTATTTT TRBV9 TRBD2 - TRBJ2-3
CASRGTGSYEQYF TGTGCCAGTAGGGGGACAGGCTCCTACGAGCAGTACTTC TRBV19 TRBD1 - TRBJ2-7
CAYTSRGREAFF TGTGCCTATACATCCAGGGGCCGAGAAGCTTTCTTT TRBV30 - - TRBJ1-1
CSSSLALGTANSPLHF TGTTCCAGCAGCTTAGCGCTAGGGACAGCGAATTCACCCCTCCACTTT TRBV7-9 TRBD1 - TRBJ1-6
CASSDRAGTEAFF TGTGCCAGCAGCGACAGGGCGGGTACTGAAGCTTTCTTT TRBV6-1 TRBD1 - TRBJ1-1
CASRGGQGTWEQYF TGCGCCAGCAGGGGAGGACAGGGTACATGGGAGCAGTACTTC TRBV5-1 TRBD1 - TRBJ2-7
CASSTTGALHF TGTGCCAGCAGCACAACAGGGGCCCTCCACTTT TRBV7-8 TRBD1 once TRBJ1-6
CASSRTGRNQPQHF TGTGCCAGCAGTCGGACAGGGCGCAATCAGCCCCAGCATTTT TRBV6-5 TRBD1 - TRBJ1-5
CASSLVVEQFF TGTGCCAGCAGCTTAGTAGTCGAGCAGTTCTTC TRBV7-9 - - TRBJ2-1
CAWRKQGARTGANVLTF TGTGCCTGGAGGAAACAGGGGGCGCGGACTGGGGCCAACGTCCTGACTTTC TRBV30 TRBD1 - TRBJ2-6
CASSSQDRGGETQYF TGTGCCAGCAGCTCCCAGGACAGGGGAGGAGAGACCCAGTACTTC TRBV5-4 TRBD1 - TRBJ2-5
CSVIIYREMNTEAFF TGCAGCGTCATCATTTACCGAGAAATGAACACTGAAGCTTTCTTT TRBV29-1 - - TRBJ1-1
CASSEGRGVWAFF TGTGCCAGCAGTGAAGGGAGAGGCGTCTGGGCTTTCTTT TRBV6-1 - once TRBJ1-1
CASSLDRSNSPLHF TGTGCCAGCAGTTTGGATCGGAGTAATTCACCCCTCCACTTT TRBV6-6 - - TRBJ1-6
CASSQDGTVNEKLFF TGTGCCAGCAGCCAAGATGGGACAGTAAATGAAAAACTGTTTTTT TRBV4-2 TRBD1 few TRBJ1-4
CASSLVVNGYTF TGTGCCAGCAGCTTGGTAGTAAATGGCTACACCTTC TRBV7-2 - - TRBJ1-2
CASSGGSSRLEKLFF TGTGCCAGCAGCGGAGGTTCCAGTCGACTTGAAAAACTGTTTTTT TRBV7-2 - - TRBJ1-4
CATSRVQGRAEAFF TGTGCCACCAGCAGGGTACAGGGGCGCGCTGAAGCTTTCTTT TRBV15 TRBD1 once TRBJ1-1
CASSLDQQGAKGYTF TGCGCCAGCAGCTTGGACCAGCAGGGGGCCAAGGGCTACACCTTC TRBV5-1 TRBD1 - TRBJ1-2